The 30 T cell receptor beta chains given below trace back to one sample, sequenced in a study of OX40 agonist ivuxolimab in advanced cancers. This table comes from immunoSEQ multiplex PCR, and its TCRdb copy is limited to in-frame clones, with some not included. The data show fewer than 85,000 clones, with 85% seen just once and around 1.7% held by the top ten. This specimen was CD4+ or CD8+ T cells sorted from blood, taken in a trial of the OX40 agonist ivuxolimab. Every receptor here comes from an adult with an advanced solid tumor such as melanoma, head and neck, liver or kidney cancer.

This clone is a singleton in its sample. The chain joins TRBV4-1 to TRBJ2-2; 7 bases agree with TRBD1. V was clipped by 0 bases and J by 10 bases; unmatched bases: 11. The CDR3 extends over 16 amino acids. Germline loops: CDR1 MGHRA, CDR2 YSYEKL. The CDR3 region has the DNA TGCGCCAGCAGCCAAGATCCGAGGGGGCTAAGGGAGGAGCTGTTTTTT. Amino acid sequence: CASSQDPRGLREELFF.

The chain recombines TRBV7-2 with TRBJ1-4; tentatively, D is TRBD1 (5 bases). The V end lost 5 bases, the J end lost 4 bases, and 11 bases lay between the germline ends. In germline, CDR1 is SGHTA, CDR2 FQGNSA. The CDR3 contains 14 residues. The CDR3 sequence: CASSPGTYNEKLFF. The CDR3 DNA sequence: TGTGCCAGCAGCCCCGGGACCTATAATGAAAAACTGTTTTTT.

The V and J genes are TRBV29-1 and TRBJ1-2; 11 bases line up with TRBD1. The CDR3 runs 16 residues. V was pared by 0 bases and J by 6 bases, with 9 bases of the junction left unmatched. From germline, CDR1 is SQVTM and CDR2 ANQGSEA. The CDR3 loop is CSVEEGDRGTRDGYTF. CDR3 nucleotide sequence: TGCAGCGTTGAAGAGGGGGACAGGGGGACTAGGGATGGCTACACCTTC. The complete variable domain, with remaining parts taken from reference TRBV29-1 and TRBJ1-2, reads SAVISQKPSRDICQRGTSLTIQCQVDSQVTMMFWYRQQPGQSLTLIATANQGSEATYESGFVIDKFPISRPNLTFSTLTVSNMSPEDSSIYLCSVEEGDRGTRDGYTFGSGTRLTVV.

This CDR3 is CASSQEGGVPSNTEAFF. As DNA, the CDR3 is TGCGCCAGCAGCCAAGAGGGAGGGGTCCCCTCGAACACTGAAGCTTTCTTT. The rearrangement joins TRBV4-1 to TRBJ1-1; D is perhaps TRBD1 (5 bases). The CDR3 consists of 17 residues. The germline gives CDR1 MGHRA, CDR2 YSYEKL. Between the trimmed V and J ends, which lost 0 bases and 1 base, there was a span of 15 bases.

This clone showed up just once. J is TRBJ1-2 and V is TRBV10-3; the D gene is possibly TRBD1 (6 bases). Germline V lookup: CDR1 ENHRY, CDR2 SYGVKD. Trimming removed 0 bases at V and 7 bases at J, with 9 bases between. CDR3 size: 13 residues. In DNA form, the CDR3 reads TGTGCCATCAGTGAGTCTAGGGGGGGTGGCTACACCTTC. Translated, it gives CAISESRGGGYTF.

The V call is TRBV18, the J call TRBJ1-5; tentative D call: TRBD1 (5 bases). Germline assignment: CDR1 KGHSH and CDR2 LQKENI. The CDR3 runs 14 residues. V was pared by 3 bases and J by 2 bases, with 8 bases between. CDR3 sequence (DNA): TGTGCCAGCTCACCCGGACATGGCAATCAGCCCCAGCATTTT. Protein sequence: CASSPGHGNQPQHF.

The chain has TRBV7-2 and TRBJ2-7; the D gene is possibly TRBD1 (6 bases). Trimming pared 1 base from V and 7 bases from J, leaving 17 bases between. Per the germline V gene, CDR1 is SGHTA and CDR2 is FQGNSA. The CDR3 length is 15 residues. CDR3: CASSLGGWGPGEQYF. As DNA, the CDR3 is TGTGCCAGCAGCTTAGGGGGATGGGGGCCCGGGGAGCAGTACTTC.

The rearrangement joins TRBV6-1 to TRBJ2-1, with D unresolved. The V end lost 7 bases, the J end lost 7 bases, and 17 bases lay between the germline ends. The CDR3 is made up of 14 amino acids. Germline V gene sequence: CDR1 MNHNS, CDR2 SASEGT. The CDR3 DNA follows: TGTGCCAGCAAGTGGAGCCCTACCCAAAATGAGCAGTTCTTC. Translation: CASKWSPTQNEQFF.

The chain recombines TRBV7-2 with TRBJ1-1, with unresolved D. Germline loops: CDR1 SGHTA, CDR2 FQGNSA. The CDR3 covers 15 residues. Trimming removed 1 base at V and 1 base at J, with 10 bases between. CDR3 region: CASSLVIGGNTEAFF. Here the CDR3 DNA reads TGTGCCAGCAGCTTAGTAATTGGAGGGAACACTGAAGCTTTCTTT.

The chain joins TRBV7-2 to TRBJ2-2; possible D gene TRBD2, 7 bases. Deletions cut 4 bases from V and 0 bases from J, with 12 bases between. There are 16 residues in the CDR3. The germline gives CDR1 SGHTA, CDR2 FQGNSA. The CDR3 DNA reads as TGTGCCAGCAGCTCTAGGGGGGGATCGAACACCGGGGAGCTGTTTTTT. Translating it yields CASSSRGGSNTGELFF.

This chain connects TRBV5-1 to TRBJ2-3, with TRBD2 matching 10 bases. The germline CDR1 and CDR2 sequences are SGHRS and YFSETQ. Unmatched junction bases numbered 6, after V lost 3 bases and J lost 2 bases. This CDR3 has 16 amino acids. The CDR3 DNA reads TGCGCCAGCAGCTCACCTAGCGGGAGCCCCACAGATACGCAGTATTTT. Residues: CASSSPSGSPTDTQYF. The full variable domain, rest sourced from reference TRBV5-1 and TRBJ2-3, is KAGVTQTPRYLIKTRGQQVTLSCSPISGHRSVSWYQQTPGQGLQFLFEYFSETQRNKGNFPGRFSGRQFSNSRSEMNVSTLELGDSALYLCASSSPSGSPTDTQYFGPGTRLTVL.

This chain links TRBV29-1 with TRBJ2-7; the match to TRBD2 covers 10 bases. The CDR3 extends over 15 amino acids. V dropped 5 bases and J dropped 0; count of bases not matched to a gene: 7. The germline CDR1 and CDR2 sequences are SQVTM and ANQGSEA. Written as DNA, the CDR3 is TGCAGCGTTCTCAAACTAGCGGGGATCTCCTACGAGCAGTACTTC. Translating gives CSVLKLAGISYEQYF.

This clone has just a few counts. CDR3 region: CAISDDSYTEAFF. The CDR3 DNA follows: TGTGCCATCAGTGATGACAGCTACACTGAAGCTTTCTTT. The J gene is TRBJ1-1, the V gene TRBV10-3; TRBD1 might be the D (5 bases). CDR1 is ENHRY, CDR2 SYGVKD, per germline. The CDR3 sequence is 13 residues long. V gave up 3 bases and J gave up 3 bases, with 8 bases separating them.

The CDR3 region has the DNA TGTGCCAGCAGCTGGACCGGGACAGGGGCGAACACCGGGGAGCTGTTTTTT. As protein: CASSWTGTGANTGELFF. This sequence joins TRBV9 and TRBJ2-2; 10 bases agree with TRBD1. Germline trimming cut 4 bases from V and 0 bases from J; bases unmatched to any gene: 6. There are 17 residues in the CDR3. Germline loops: CDR1 SGDLS, CDR2 YYNGEE.

The chain has TRBV2 and TRBJ1-4; a weak D match, TRBD1 (6 bases). V was clipped by 10 bases and J by 2 bases, with 8 bases between them. The CDR3 has 12 residues. Germline assignment: CDR1 SNHLY and CDR2 FYNNEI. This CDR3 reads CATGQTNEKLFF. The DNA for the CDR3 is TGTGCCACCGGACAGACTAATGAAAAACTGTTTTTT.

The rearrangement links TRBV7-2 to TRBJ1-1, with TRBD1 identical over 9 bases. With V trimmed by 3 bases and J by 4 bases, 9 bases remained unmatched. The CDR3 consists of 16 residues. Germline CDR1 SGHTA, CDR2 FQGNSA. The CDR3 reads CASSFDYGQGSTEAFF. CDR3 nucleotides: TGTGCCAGCAGCTTCGATTATGGACAGGGGAGCACTGAAGCTTTCTTT. Supplemented by reference TRBV7-2 and TRBJ1-1, the full variable domain reads GAGVSQSPSNKVTEKGKDVELRCDPISGHTALYWYRQSLGQGLEFLIYFQGNSAPDKSGLPSDRFSAERTGGSVSTLTIQRTQQEDSAVYLCASSFDYGQGSTEAFFGQGTRLTVV.

V is TRBV6-6 and J is TRBJ1-1; D not certain. Germline V gene sequence: CDR1 MNHNY, CDR2 SVGAGI (reference sequence). This CDR3 has 13 amino acids. V lost 4 bases and J 4 bases, leaving 10 bases between the germline ends. The CDR3 spells CASSFGRPTEAFF. The CDR3 bases are TGTGCCAGCAGTTTCGGACGGCCCACTGAAGCTTTCTTT.

This chain uses TRBV5-1 with TRBJ2-2; no firm D call. Germline CDR1 SGHRS, CDR2 YFSETQ. Trimming cost V 2 bases and J 7 bases, with 6 bases left between them. The CDR3 covers 12 residues. The CDR3 loop is CASSFHGGELFF. Here the CDR3 DNA reads TGCGCCAGCAGCTTCCACGGCGGGGAGCTGTTTTTT.

This clone was found once. The chain has TRBV11-2 and TRBJ2-5; D remains ambiguous. Germline loops: CDR1 SGHAT, CDR2 FQNNGV. This CDR3 region has 16 residues. With 5 bases removed from V and 2 bases from J, the gap between germline ends came to 18 bases. The CDR3 DNA follows: TGTGCCAGCAGCCCCAACGTTGCGGCGCTACAAGAGACCCAGTACTTC. Encoded protein: CASSPNVAALQETQYF.

This sequence joins TRBV11-2 and TRBJ1-5, with D possibly being TRBD1 (5 bases). There are 13 residues in the CDR3. The V gene's germline CDR1 is SGHAT and CDR2 FQNNGV. V lost 4 bases and J lost 4, with 8 bases in between. CDR3 loop: CASSYDRNQPQHF. CDR3 nucleotide sequence: TGTGCCAGCAGCTATGACAGAAATCAGCCCCAGCATTTT. The whole variable domain, remainder taken from reference TRBV11-2 and TRBJ1-5, is EAGVAQSPRYKIIEKRQSVAFWCNPISGHATLYWYQQILGQGPKLLIQFQNNGVVDDSQLPKDRFSAERLKGVDSTLKIQPAKLEDSAVYLCASSYDRNQPQHFGDGTRLSIL.

The rearrangement links TRBV11-2 to TRBJ1-1, with D possibly matching TRBD1 (5 bases). V was trimmed by 1 base and J by 1 base, leaving 10 bases between them. Germline CDR1 reads SGHAT; CDR2 reads FQNNGV. The CDR3 totals 15 residues. Here the CDR3 reads CASSLGGTGNTEAFF. CDR3 DNA: TGTGCCAGCAGCTTAGGGGGAACAGGGAACACTGAAGCTTTCTTT.

This clone was observed a handful of times. V usage is TRBV2 and J usage is TRBJ1-2; D gene uncertain. The CDR3 extends over 11 amino acids. Deletions cut 7 bases from V and 5 bases from J, with 8 bases between. CDR1 and CDR2 (germline): SNHLY, FYNNEI. The CDR3 here is CASMVGYGYTF. The DNA of the CDR3 is TGTGCCAGCATGGTGGGTTATGGCTACACCTTC.

This sequence joins TRBV25-1 and TRBJ1-1; no firm D call. This CDR3 is 13 amino acids long. V gave up 1 base and J gave up 8 bases, with 11 bases separating them. Germline CDR1 MGHDK, CDR2 SYGVNS. The CDR3 reads CASSELLQTEAFF. CDR3 DNA sequence: TGTGCCAGCAGTGAATTGTTGCAGACAGAAGCTTTCTTT. Filled out from reference TRBV25-1 and TRBJ1-1, the complete variable domain reads EADIYQTPRYLVIGTGKKITLECSQTMGHDKMYWYQQDPGMELHLIHYSYGVNSTEKGDLSSESTVSRIRTEHFPLTLESARPSHTSQYLCASSELLQTEAFFGQGTRLTVV.

This chain links TRBV7-3 with TRBJ2-3; 13 bases match TRBD2. From germline, CDR1 is SGHTA and CDR2 FQGTGA. CDR3 length: 18 residues. V lost 6 bases and J lost 1; bases outside the gene matches: 10. The CDR3 sequence: CASRILAGGPVGTDTQYF. For the CDR3, the DNA is TGTGCCAGCAGGATACTAGCGGGGGGGCCCGTCGGCACAGATACGCAGTATTTT.

The CDR3 loop reads CAWRFHPKDRTNTEAFF. CDR3 nucleotide sequence: TGTGCCTGGAGATTCCATCCTAAGGACAGGACGAACACTGAAGCTTTCTTT. The chain carries TRBV30 and TRBJ1-1; 7 bases align to TRBD1. The CDR3 spans 17 residues. In germline, CDR1 is GTSNPN, CDR2 SVGIG (reference sequence). V shed 3 bases and J 1 base; nucleotides not matched to a gene: 14.

The chain is built from TRBV28 and TRBJ2-7, with 9 bases identical to TRBD1. The junction had 12 bases not matched to a gene; V was cut back by 4 bases and J by 5 bases. This CDR3 has 16 residues. Looked up from germline, CDR1 is MDHEN and CDR2 is SYDVKM. For the CDR3, the DNA is TGTGCCAGCAGTTCCATTTCCGGGACAGGGACCCACGAGCAGTACTTC. Translating it yields CASSSISGTGTHEQYF.

The genes are TRBV9 and TRBJ2-7; perhaps TRBD1 as D (7 bases). V was pared by 3 bases and J by 1 base, with 14 bases between. Germline loops: CDR1 SGDLS, CDR2 YYNGEE. The CDR3 totals 15 residues. The CDR3 protein is CASSAYAGQSYEQYF. CDR3 coding DNA: TGTGCCAGCAGCGCCTACGCGGGACAGTCCTACGAGCAGTACTTC.

This clone appeared a single time. This chain links TRBV30 with TRBJ2-7, with 9 nucleotides matching TRBD1. Per germline, CDR1 GTSNPN and CDR2 SVGIG (reference sequence). Trimming removed 4 bases from V and 6 bases from J; junction bases left unmatched: 7. CDR3 length equals 13 residues. The CDR3 is CAWKGTGFGEQYF. DNA of the CDR3: TGTGCCTGGAAAGGGACAGGGTTCGGCGAGCAGTACTTC.

The chain carries TRBV28 and TRBJ1-3; D is uncertain. This CDR3 spans 16 amino acids. Trimming stripped 7 bases from V and 0 bases from J, with 16 bases between. Germline V gives CDR1 MDHEN, CDR2 SYDVKM. As DNA, the CDR3 is TGTGCCAGCACCAAAGTCCGGACCAGCTCTGGAAACACCATATATTTT. It yields the protein CASTKVRTSSGNTIYF. Together with reference TRBV28 and TRBJ1-3, the CDR3 gives the full variable domain: DVKVTQSSRYLVKRTGEKVFLECVQDMDHENMFWYRQDPGLGLRLIYFSYDVKMKEKGDIPEGYSVSREKKERFSLILESASTNQTSMYLCASTKVRTSSGNTIYFGEGSWLTVV.

This clone was seen a few times. The genes are TRBV14 and TRBJ2-7; D gene unclear. The germline V gene encodes CDR1 SGHDN and CDR2 FVKESK. V was cut by 3 bases and J by 3 bases, with 15 bases left in between. The CDR3 contains 15 residues. CDR3 in DNA: TGTGCCAGCAGCCAGAAGGACCGGTCCTACTACGAGCAGTACTTC. Protein product: CASSQKDRSYYEQYF.